The T cell receptor (beta chain) described here comes from a study of shared clonotypes between healthy human individuals. Germline V CDR1 and CDR2: SQVTM, ANQGSEA. This CDR3 has 13 residues. Trimming removed 6 bases at V and 3 bases at J, with 14 bases between. Comment on this clone: Its antigen remains unknown.

The donors, all of them Caucasian adults, lived in Nashville, Tennessee. Notes on the study in general: Among donors, sharing of clonotypes was expected to be affected by sequencing depth.

Every immunoSEQ plate was one replicate of a subset's evenly spread DNA. Here immunoSEQ multiplex PCR was the method, and the copy in TCRdb shows in-frame clones only, minus some. The table includes a few million clones, approximately 93% detected once. The clonotype was recovered from a man younger than 35 in good health. Some clones in this sample may be carry-over from other donors' samples. The sample comprised naive CD4+ T cells from PBMCs. Subset noted: CD45RA+ positively selected. This chain connects TRBV29-1 to TRBJ1-1; unclear D gene. The CDR3, as DNA: TGCAGCGTCGCTACTTGGGGTGACACTGAAGCTTTCTTT. This translates into CSVATWGDTEAFF.